This TCR beta chain emerged from a study of T-cell memory formation after mild COVID-19. Overall study: Largely donor-specific sequence clusters came from a couple of donors.

This clonotype was observed a few times. Its specificity is unknown. Broader study findings: Balance between CD4 and CD8 was seen in clones contracting day 15 to 85, and a CD4+ lean was seen in later expanders. Prior to infection, memory already included some responding clones, suggesting cross-reactive memory joined.

The germline CDR1 and CDR2 sequences are LNHNV and YYDKDF (reference sequence). Trimming pared 3 bases from V and 3 bases from J, leaving 18 bases between. The CDR3 totals 17 residues. Employing constant-segment primers, 5'RACE generated TCR alpha and TCR beta cDNA libraries bearing sample barcodes and UMIs. TCRdb reprocessed the 5' RACE reads with MiXCR, giving one entry per CDR3 protein. The sample holds roughly 170,000 distinct CDR3 sequences, less than 20% seen once. The sequenced sample consisted of PBMCs or a T cell subset sorted from them (not recorded which). This rearrangement joins TRBV15 to TRBJ2-1, with a possible D match to TRBD1 (5 bases). The sequence came from a man younger than 35 who had mild COVID-19 (a few samples of this study predate the infection). Cell type and time point are not known. The CDR3: CATSRVDSGASYNEQFF. The CDR3 DNA sequence: TGTGCCACCAGCAGGGTAGATAGTGGGGCTAGCTACAATGAGCAGTTCTTC.